This is a list of T cell receptor beta chains from one sample in a study of T cell responses to AZD1222 COVID-19 vaccine. Clones were read by immunoSEQ multiplex PCR, and TCRdb kept only the in-frame ones, dropping some. The data hold some 89,000 clones, with roughly 90% observed a single time. Source: peripheral blood, taken on day 0 of AZD1222 vaccination. The receptors originated from an adult in good health. The CDR3 runs from the conserved cysteine through the conserved F or W. A D gene is named only where the DNA matches it firmly. Rows give clone size only sometimes, using once, few, many, or a class for an expanded clone.

v_gene: TRBV2; abundance: .; d_gene: .; j_gene: TRBJ1-5; CDR3aa: CASRGDPSSRPQHF; CDR3nt: TGTGCCAGCAGAGGAGACCCTTCTTCCCGGCCCCAGCATTTT
v_gene: TRBV3-1/TRBV3-2; abundance: .; d_gene: .; j_gene: TRBJ2-1; CDR3aa: CASRRARSNEQFF; CDR3nt: TGTGCCAGCAGGAGGGCAAGGTCCAATGAGCAGTTCTTC
v_gene: TRBV4-3; abundance: .; d_gene: .; j_gene: TRBJ2-2; CDR3aa: CASSPVMRDPTAGELFF; CDR3nt: TGCGCCAGCAGCCCGGTCATGAGGGACCCGACGGCCGGGGAGCTGTTTTTT
v_gene: TRBV19; abundance: .; d_gene: TRBD1; j_gene: TRBJ1-6; CDR3aa: CASREGQGANSPLHF; CDR3nt: TGTGCCAGTAGGGAGGGACAGGGGGCCAATTCACCCCTCCACTTT
v_gene: TRBV19; abundance: .; d_gene: .; j_gene: TRBJ1-5; CDR3aa: CASSIQGGQPQHF; CDR3nt: TGTGCCAGTAGTATACAGGGAGGTCAGCCCCAGCATTTT
v_gene: TRBV19; abundance: .; d_gene: TRBD1; j_gene: TRBJ1-2; CDR3aa: CASSQGAGGYTF; CDR3nt: TGTGCCAGCTCACAGGGGGCTGGTGGCTACACCTTC
v_gene: TRBV7-6; abundance: once; d_gene: TRBD1; j_gene: TRBJ2-1; CDR3aa: CASSPHKTGGSEQFF; CDR3nt: TGTGCCAGCAGCCCACACAAGACAGGGGGCAGTGAGCAGTTCTTC
v_gene: TRBV5-5; abundance: .; d_gene: TRBD1; j_gene: TRBJ1-1; CDR3aa: CASSWGQSNTEAFF; CDR3nt: TGTGCCAGCAGCTGGGGACAGTCGAACACTGAAGCTTTCTTT
v_gene: TRBV7-2; abundance: .; d_gene: TRBD1; j_gene: TRBJ1-3; CDR3aa: CASSPRGQGSTGNTIYF; CDR3nt: TGTGCCAGCAGCCCCAGGGGACAGGGTTCCACTGGAAACACCATATATTTT
v_gene: TRBV11-2; abundance: .; d_gene: .; j_gene: TRBJ1-5; CDR3aa: CASSLDGSGDNQPQHF; CDR3nt: TGTGCCAGCAGCTTAGACGGTTCAGGGGACAATCAGCCCCAGCATTTT
v_gene: TRBV30; abundance: .; d_gene: .; j_gene: TRBJ1-5; CDR3aa: CAWSRLDQPQHF; CDR3nt: TGTGCCTGGAGTCGTCTTGATCAGCCCCAGCATTTT
v_gene: TRBV6-5; abundance: .; d_gene: .; j_gene: TRBJ2-5; CDR3aa: CASSYARLQTQYF; CDR3nt: TGTGCCAGCAGTTACGCTCGGCTTCAGACCCAGTACTTC
v_gene: TRBV18; abundance: .; d_gene: TRBD1; j_gene: TRBJ2-7; CDR3aa: CASSRGQDPYEQYF; CDR3nt: TGTGCCAGCTCACGAGGACAGGACCCCTACGAGCAGTACTTC
v_gene: TRBV5-6; abundance: .; d_gene: TRBD1; j_gene: TRBJ2-3; CDR3aa: CASSLAGQGSTDTQYF; CDR3nt: TGTGCCAGCAGCTTGGCGGGACAGGGAAGCACAGATACGCAGTATTTT
v_gene: TRBV5-4; abundance: .; d_gene: TRBD2; j_gene: TRBJ2-3; CDR3aa: CASSTGTSGGKKVGDTQYF; CDR3nt: TGTGCCAGCAGCACCGGGACTAGCGGGGGGAAAAAGGTGGGAGATACGCAGTATTTT
v_gene: TRBV5-5; abundance: .; d_gene: TRBD1; j_gene: TRBJ1-5; CDR3aa: CASSFTGQINQPQHF; CDR3nt: TGTGCCAGCAGCTTTACGGGACAGATCAATCAGCCCCAGCATTTT
v_gene: TRBV19; abundance: .; d_gene: .; j_gene: TRBJ2-6; CDR3aa: CASSIDISSGANVLTF; CDR3nt: TGTGCCAGTAGTATAGATATCAGCTCTGGGGCCAACGTCCTGACTTTC
v_gene: TRBV24-1; abundance: .; d_gene: TRBD1; j_gene: TRBJ2-1; CDR3aa: CATSDPTGSNEQFF; CDR3nt: TGTGCCACCAGTGACCCGACAGGGTCGAATGAGCAGTTCTTC
v_gene: TRBV5-6; abundance: .; d_gene: TRBD1; j_gene: TRBJ1-1; CDR3aa: CASSFGQGEAEAFF; CDR3nt: TGTGCCAGCAGCTTCGGACAGGGGGAAGCTGAAGCTTTCTTT
v_gene: TRBV5-5; abundance: .; d_gene: .; j_gene: TRBJ1-4; CDR3aa: CASSPIGGVNEKLFF; CDR3nt: TGTGCCAGCAGCCCCATAGGGGGGGTTAATGAAAAACTGTTTTTT
v_gene: TRBV11-2; abundance: .; d_gene: .; j_gene: TRBJ1-5; CDR3aa: CASSLRGGNQPQHF; CDR3nt: TGTGCCAGCAGCTTAAGAGGGGGAAACCAGCCCCAGCATTTT
v_gene: TRBV2; abundance: few; d_gene: TRBD1; j_gene: TRBJ1-2; CDR3aa: CASSGTGNYGYTF; CDR3nt: TGTGCCAGCAGTGGGACAGGGAACTATGGCTACACCTTC
v_gene: TRBV28; abundance: .; d_gene: .; j_gene: TRBJ1-2; CDR3aa: CASSQQSYYGYTF; CDR3nt: TGTGCCAGCAGTCAACAGAGCTATTATGGCTACACCTTC
v_gene: TRBV7-8; abundance: .; d_gene: .; j_gene: TRBJ1-6; CDR3aa: CASSRRGGLNSPLHF; CDR3nt: TGTGCCAGCAGCAGACGCGGGGGCTTGAATTCACCCCTCCACTTT
v_gene: TRBV7-6; abundance: .; d_gene: .; j_gene: TRBJ2-5; CDR3aa: CASSPLYRGEETQYF; CDR3nt: TGTGCCAGCAGCCCGCTATATCGGGGCGAAGAGACCCAGTACTTC
v_gene: TRBV4-2; abundance: .; d_gene: .; j_gene: TRBJ1-1; CDR3aa: CASSYPGQTSEAFF; CDR3nt: TGTGCCAGCAGCTATCCTGGGCAGACTTCTGAAGCTTTCTTT
v_gene: TRBV10-1; abundance: .; d_gene: .; j_gene: TRBJ2-7; CDR3aa: CASSDRAARAPDEQYF; CDR3nt: TGCGCCAGCAGTGATAGGGCGGCACGGGCGCCGGACGAGCAGTACTTC
v_gene: TRBV6-1; abundance: .; d_gene: TRBD1; j_gene: TRBJ1-3; CDR3aa: CASSEEDRGLLNTIYF; CDR3nt: TGTGCCAGCAGTGAAGAGGACAGGGGGCTCTTGAACACCATATATTTT
v_gene: TRBV7-2; abundance: .; d_gene: .; j_gene: TRBJ1-6; CDR3aa: CASSFGYNSPLHF; CDR3nt: TGTGCCAGCAGCTTTGGTTATAATTCACCCCTCCACTTT
v_gene: TRBV18; abundance: .; d_gene: .; j_gene: TRBJ1-1; CDR3aa: CASSPRLQGGVNTEAFF; CDR3nt: TGTGCCAGCTCACCCCGCTTACAGGGTGGGGTGAACACTGAAGCTTTCTTT
v_gene: TRBV6-5; abundance: .; d_gene: .; j_gene: TRBJ2-3; CDR3aa: CASSSGEADTQYF; CDR3nt: TGTGCCAGCAGCTCCGGGGAGGCAGATACGCAGTATTTT
v_gene: TRBV10-2; abundance: .; d_gene: .; j_gene: TRBJ2-7; CDR3aa: CASGDSQSSYEQYF; CDR3nt: TGCGCCAGCGGCGACAGTCAGAGCTCCTACGAGCAGTACTTC